This TCR beta chain was captured by sequencing in a study of shared clonotypes between healthy human individuals (dated by TCRdb to the early 2020s). Turning to the overall study: Three men and a couple of women, aged 18 to 49 years, made up the cohort. Per donor, leukapheresis produced somewhere between about 0.8 and 9 billion PBMCs. Libraries were prepared and TCR repertoires were sequenced by different laboratories using diverse techniques, in order to increase sequencing depth and limit assay-specific biases. Blood TCR repertoires of a handful of healthy adults were deeply sequenced to estimate repertoire size and the extent of clonotype sharing between individuals. For each donor, CD4 naive and CD4 memory were each run on three plates, CD8 naive on two plates, and CD8 memory on one plate.

The donors were healthy, HIV-negative adults with no recently reported acute infections or vaccinations. Every donor was a Caucasian adult living in Nashville, Tennessee, USA. CD4+ T cells were enriched by magnetic negative selection, after which naive cells were positively selected on CD45RA and the negative fraction was taken as the memory subset. After blood collection by leukapheresis, PBMCs were isolated using Ficoll-Histopaque density gradient centrifugation and then cryopreserved in the vapor phase of liquid nitrogen. Purity and quantity of every magnetically sorted T cell population were checked by analytical flow cytometry. From each sorted fraction, genomic DNA was isolated and quantified by UV absorbance on a Nanodrop 2000c. As concerns this clone: No antigen is known for it. No qualities accompany the bases; no much larger clone lies one base away.

TCR CDR3 regions were amplified from genomic DNA by multiplex PCR using the deep immunoSEQ assay. Extracted genomic DNA from each cell subset was distributed evenly across all wells of several immunoSEQ 96-well plates, and each plate was treated as a replicate. Each replicate PCR for sorted subsets received around 200 ng genomic DNA, equal to tens of thousands of T cell genomes. Purified libraries were measured with a Qubit 3.0 fluorometer, size-checked on a Bioanalyzer 2100, and measured again with the KAPA Library Quantification kit. Every immunoSEQ 96-well plate was sequenced on a dedicated single-read 150-cycle Illumina NextSeq 550 flow cell. Per the original workflow: Because only junctional sequences without quality scores were contained in the immunoSEQ output, filtering matching that applied to full-length reads could not be performed. Sequences were annotated with PyIR, a Python wrapper for IgBLAST v1.9, using IMGT germline references to assign V/J genes and CDR3. Reads were removed for weak V/J assignments (E-value above 1e-6), missing CDR3, stop codons, out-of-frame junctions, or ambiguous translated residues. V3J clonotypes were defined as sequences sharing an identical inferred V gene, J gene, and CDR3 amino acid sequence. Percentage overlap between repertoires was calculated by dividing the number of shared unique clonotypes by the size of the smaller repertoire. Three approaches were used to assess repertoire richness: RTK rarefaction, the Chao1 estimator, and Recon v2.1 estimates of unobserved clonotypes. OLGA was used to compute generation probabilities for all TCRbeta clonotypes that the gDNA method yielded from a handful of donors. TCRdb stores this immuneACCESS table with in-frame sequences only. Part of the clones is absent; in the studies checked, under half of the shortfall reflects unresolved V genes, and no reason is known for the rest. V, J and clone size derive from that table, while D and trimming were established from the DNA sequence. In all, the sample holds 2 million to 2.5 million clones, and about 90% of those were seen once. Of the sample, 0.3% to 0.45% falls within the top ten clones.

Broad study findings and their caveats: The small number of donors limited the genetic and exposure-history diversity represented. Sampling was restricted to blood, and TCR repertoires in tissues likely differ from the TCR repertoires found in blood. Higher generation probabilities were observed for clonotypes shared by all four sorted-subset donors than for non-shared clonotypes. About 4.5% of naive CD4, 3% to 3.5% of naive CD8, roughly 2.5% of memory CD4, and about 0.4% of memory CD8 clonotypes were shared across several donors. Even with the large sequencing depth, rarefaction of the sorted-subset datasets indicated that sequencing was incomplete. Naive subsets generally had larger estimated clonotype richness than memory subsets. Based on pairwise subsampling, the degree of clonotype sharing among donors was expected to be affected by sequencing depth.

Sequencing was performed on naive CD4+ T cells from PBMCs. The cell subset or site tag for this specimen amounts to: CD45RA+ positively selected. The TCR originated in a man between 18 and 35 years old in good health. Some clones in this sample may be carry-over from other donors' samples.

The CDR3 loop reads CASSSYSKANEKLFF. The nucleotide sequence reads TGTGCCAGCAGTTCTTACAGTAAAGCTAATGAAAAACTGTTTTTT. In this chain, TRBV27 is recombined with TRBJ1-4, with the D gene not clear enough to name. CDR1 and CDR2 (MNHEY, SMNVEV) derive from the germline V gene (reference sequence). V is pared back by 4 bases and J by 3 bases, with 12 bases lying between the germline termini. The CDR3 runs 15 amino acids, cysteine and phenylalanine included. The entry retains the CDR3 DNA only, 45 bases that are in frame from base 1.